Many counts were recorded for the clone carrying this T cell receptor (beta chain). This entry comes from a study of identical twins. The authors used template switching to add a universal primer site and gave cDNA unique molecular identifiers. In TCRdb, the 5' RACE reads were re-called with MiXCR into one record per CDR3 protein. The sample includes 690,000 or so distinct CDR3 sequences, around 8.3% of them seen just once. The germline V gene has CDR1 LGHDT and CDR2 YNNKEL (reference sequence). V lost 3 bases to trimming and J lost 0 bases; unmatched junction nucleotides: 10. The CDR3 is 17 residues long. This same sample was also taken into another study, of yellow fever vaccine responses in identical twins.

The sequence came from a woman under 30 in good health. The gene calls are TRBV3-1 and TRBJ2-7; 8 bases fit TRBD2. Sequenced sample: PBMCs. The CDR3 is CASSHSGGGRSSYEQYF. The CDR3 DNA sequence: TGTGCCAGCAGCCACTCCGGGGGGGGAAGGAGCTCCTACGAGCAGTACTTC.